This entry concerns a single T cell receptor beta chain. It has no known antigen specificity. No clone much larger than this one lies a single base away; base qualities are absent. Germline trimming: 6 bases from V, 5 bases from J; junction bases outside gene matches: 8. Taken from cysteine to phenylalanine, the CDR3 has 15 residues. This entry keeps only the CDR3 DNA: 45 bases, framed from base 1. The germline V gene provides CDR1 MNHEY and CDR2 SVGAGI. The cohort was made up of 500 to 800 healthy bone marrow donors. At the time of sampling, all cohort members were nominally healthy, though unrecorded immune exposures were likely present. The donor was CMV seropositive and was included in the group of 270 or so seropositive cohort members. A peripheral blood sample was provided by each donor, and peripheral blood mononuclear cells were used for TCR beta sequencing. The Qiagen DNeasy Blood Extraction Kit was used to extract genomic DNA from the blood cell samples.

This entry belongs to a study of cytomegalovirus exposure and HLA in healthy donors (dated by TCRdb to between 2016 and 2019). Some background on the complete study: An earlier analysis of roughly 610 of the donors reported over 250 Gb of sequence data and approximately 120 million unique TCR beta sequences obtained from about 179 million T cells. Roughly 310 gigabases of sequencing data and tens of millions of unique TCR sequences were included in an early release covering 550 to 650 HLA-typed donors. Among the approximately 400 genotyped donors, approximately 76% belonged to the genetic ancestry cluster associated with self-reported Caucasian donors. The aim of the study was to test whether cataloging public T cell receptors could identify signatures of past pathogen exposure. Using immunosequencing, the study profiled T cell repertoires from 666 subjects and related those repertoires to cytomegalovirus serostatus. Along with the roughly 700-subject first cohort, a separate validation cohort of over a hundred different subjects was used. High-throughput TCR immunosequencing, statistical association of individual TCRs with disease status, and machine learning were combined to predict cytomegalovirus infection status. To study patterns of TCR occurrence, a later analysis re-analyzed previously published TCR beta repertoires from just over 650 donors and added high-resolution HLA genotyping. In the later analysis, no new phenotypic data were used to find candidate immune exposures; instead, reliance was placed on TCR beta sequences and their occurrence across donors. An earlier analysis of approximately 630 of the donors applied high-throughput TCR beta sequencing to assess whether each TCR beta V gene segment acted as functional or pseudogenic. Donor age, sex, ethnicity and CMV serostatus were compiled alongside the repertoire data. A later genetic analysis used genome-wide SNP genotypes for about 65% of the 666 donors, treating that subset as a discovery cohort. Every discovery cohort repertoire had been produced on one sequencing platform. Both class I and class II loci were covered by HLA typing, at four-digit resolution. Typing coverage varied by locus: roughly 629-640 donors for A, B, C, DRB1 and DQB1; more than 500 for DQA1; more than 600 for DPA1; roughly 450 for DPB1. A few DR-DQ haplotypes were treated as single units for association and clustering because of strong linkage in the cohort. Across 300 to 400 genotyped donors of the cohort, an average of roughly 250,000 unique TCR beta nucleotide sequences per donor were sequenced, and roughly 18% of those sequences were non-productive.

General conclusions and limits of the study: Immune exposure information for the cohort was limited to CMV serostatus. In the study, approximately 160 TCR beta chains were listed as associated with cytomegalovirus. When HLA alleles, especially DR and DQ, strongly co-occurred, attributing TCR associations to individual alleles was difficult. The earlier analysis of fewer than 750 of the donors excluded some 15 rarely observed V segments, including chromosome 9 orphons, because counts were too low. Compared with the approximately 710-donor mean, donors in an Asian-associated ancestry cluster had fewer N-insertions in productive TCRs, according to a later genetic analysis. In a later genetic analysis, a missense DCLRE1C variant was associated with V-gene and J-gene trimming of TCR beta chains, and the association was replicated in an independent cohort. According to the authors, the approach could potentially be generalized to other disease states and immunological phenotypes. A later analysis associated 15,000 to 20,000 TCR beta sequences with specific HLA alleles at a false discovery rate of 0.05. Compared with equally common non-associated chains, HLA-associated TCR beta chains in a later analysis were more clonally expanded and had lower generation probabilities. Because the 87-base-pair reads could not distinguish some IMGT-functional V segments, including TRBV6-2 and TRBV6-3, those segments were excluded. According to a later analysis, TCR association rates differed among HLA loci, with DRB1 alleles showing the most associated TCRs and HLA-C alleles showing the fewest. Several of the top co-occurrence clusters appeared to be linked to parvovirus B19, influenza, CMV and Epstein-Barr virus, according to a later analysis. In an earlier analysis of several hundred of the donors, most TCR beta V segments were observed in productive rearrangements about 87% or about 30% of the time, broadly matching IMGT annotations. While some public TCRs were present in many individuals, most TCR sequences turned up only very rarely across donors. Presence/absence analyses assumed roughly uniform sequencing depth across donors, an assumption that may not hold. Because HLA typing was unavailable for some donors at each locus, only the typed subset was used in association tests. Only TCR beta chains were sequenced in this cohort, and the absence of alpha or paired-chain data limited detectable features. In a later analysis, most CMV-associated TCR beta chains were found to appear HLA-restricted, with HLA associations seemingly driven largely by CMV exposure. A cluster of highly shared sequence variants was judged likely to be a technical artifact of the sequencing pipeline. A further reported finding was that TCR beta sequences accurately predicted the HLA-A and HLA-B alleles for most subjects in the first cohort. In vitro tests confirmed that a few of the cytomegalovirus-associated TCR beta chains recognize cytomegalovirus antigens. The classifier was reported to diagnose cytomegalovirus status with high specificity and sensitivity in both the original and validation cohorts. Linkage disequilibrium might explain the correlated functional status among segregating V segments, but an unknown experimental factor could not be excluded.

Libraries were prepared through the immunoSEQ multiplex PCR assay. For the multiplex PCR, a mixture combining 60 forward primers for TCR Vbeta segments and 13 reverse primers for TCR Jbeta segments was used. Amplification of the CDR3 region of rearranged TCR beta genes was performed with a multiplex PCR assay on genomic DNA. On the Illumina HiSeq System, the amplified TCR beta libraries were sequenced as 87-base-pair reads. The study's own analysis went as follows. In a later analysis, roughly 80 million unique TCR beta chains were counted across the approximately 620 repertoires, and approximately 11 million of these chains were shared by at least two donors. To remove PCR and sequencing errors, raw reads were error-corrected and collapsed into unique sequences using a nearest-neighbor algorithm that merged closely related sequences. To assign V, D and J gene segments, CDR3 sequences were aligned to IMGT reference sequences. For a sequence to be retained, a match of at least six nucleotides was required to both a V gene segment and a J gene segment. Rearrangements were classified as productive when the CDR3 lacked stop codons and remained in frame with V and J, and all other rearrangements were classified as non-productive. CDR3 was defined according to IMGT convention as the region running from the second conserved V-encoded cysteine to the conserved J-encoded phenylalanine. The earlier analysis of some 550 of the donors excluded any sequence lacking an unambiguous match to a single V gene segment. In an earlier analysis of approximately 500 of the donors, a V segment was called functional when productive rearrangements were above 56.7%, and segregating when the standard deviation between donors exceeded 5%. To diagnose cytomegalovirus status from the catalog of TCR beta chain sequences, a statistical classification framework was built. In a later analysis, TCR nucleotide sequences were compared against IMGT/GENE-DB human TR gene sequences so that V and J genes could be assigned. Using the TCRdist pipeline, a later analysis assigned CDR3 sequences along with most-parsimonious VDJ recombination scenarios. In a later analysis, each TCR beta chain was defined by its CDR3 amino acid sequence together with its V-gene family, and reads without a unique V-gene family were excluded. A later analysis removed roughly 590 highly shared, low-generation-probability nucleotide sequences to deal with suspected cross-contamination and a sequencing artifact. For each public chain, a later analysis derived a clonal expansion index from normalized ranks of inferred template counts within each repertoire. In a later analysis, generation probabilities were computed using a VDJ recombination model fitted to out-of-frame rearrangements, and the results were checked against IGoR. Hypergeometric tests were used in a later analysis to score TCR-TCR, TCR-HLA and TCR-CMV co-occurrence, with a repertoire-size bias correction applied to the TCR pairs. False discovery rates were estimated in a later analysis by permuting HLA or CMV assignments 20 times. In a later analysis, co-occurring TCRs were grouped using DBSCAN, with TCRdist sequence similarity added in when clustering inside HLA-allele-positive subsets. Repertoires with fewer than 30,000 or more than 120,000 public chains, plus five repertoires with anomalous nucleotide sharing, were excluded from co-occurrence clustering. TCRdb obtained this table from immuneACCESS and retained in-frame rearrangements with V and J assigned. These tables miss some clones; where compared with another copy, unresolved V genes account for less than half of the shortfall, and the remainder is unexplained. V and J calls and clone size are those listed in that table; D and trimming were worked out from the DNA. This sample holds roughly 150,000 clones; over 70% were observed only once. The ten largest clonotypes hold approximately 1.2% of the sample.

The rearrangement combines TRBV6-5 with TRBJ2-1, with TRBD2 matching 9 junction bases. The specimen was PBMCs. This receptor was obtained from a man between 45 and 60 years old in good health and CMV-seropositive. The base sequence is TGTGCCAGCAGCCCCGGACTAGCGCGGAACAATGAGCAGTTCTTC. Protein translation: CASSPGLARNNEQFF.